The entry below gives a single T cell receptor beta chain sequence along with its context. This clonotype was counted at least ten times. No cognate antigen has been identified for it. Base qualities were left out, and no much larger clone turns up one base away. The sample belongs to a study of blood T cells in healthy people across ages (dated by TCRdb to between 2014 and 2016). For context, the study as a whole: In model experiments, template switching captured roughly one uniquely barcoded TCR beta cDNA molecule for every two T cells. To avoid experimental bias, donors of different ages were spread randomly across the sequencing lanes. Using deep sequencing normalized with unique cDNA molecular identifiers, the study measured how TCR beta repertoire diversity changes with age. Four age groups were formed from the donors: young (average 16 years), middle-aged (around 40), aged (roughly 58) and long-lived (approximately 80). For two donors (one aged 18 to 30 and one aged 80 or older), the study analyzed two additional independent replicas of 1 million unique cDNA reads from the same blood draw. Overall study results and their limits: Conclusive comparison of naive and antigen-experienced compartments was prevented by the profiling of bulk unsorted PBMCs. There was a strong correlation between observed TCR beta diversity and the percentage of naive T cells measured by flow cytometry. Because the CMV infection status of the donors was unknown, age-related changes in expanded clonotypes may potentially have been confounded. Estimates of total diversity from one million sequenced T cells were regarded as lower bounds and underestimates. Compared with the aged group, the long-lived group had more naive CD4+ T cells, fewer expanded clones and increased TCR diversity, a pattern suggesting age selection. As age increased, observed TCR beta diversity per million T cells dropped in a roughly linear way, and a significant reduction was already evident by age around 41.

The germline V end is reduced by 0 bases and the J end by 6 bases; junction bases left unmatched: 9. The CDR3 spans 16 residues, from the cysteine through the phenylalanine. Just the 48-base CDR3 DNA is kept, in frame starting at base 1. The CDR1 and CDR2 encoded by the germline V gene are MGHRA and YSYEKL. Donors were a few dozen systemically healthy Caucasian individuals from Russia aged roughly 6 to 100 years. Each donor gave roughly 9.5 milliliters of peripheral blood, collected into EDTA-treated Vacutainer tubes. Ficoll-Paque density-gradient centrifugation was used to isolate PBMCs, with at least 6.5 million per sample. Total RNA was extracted from PBMCs with Trizol reagent, with at least 5 micrograms obtained per sample. For every donor, flow cytometry on a PBMC aliquot measured the percentage of naive CD45RAhigh/CD27high T cells. The library was produced with 5' RACE. The listed sequencing device is Illumina HiSeq 2500. A second PCR of roughly 7 to 12 cycles was run with a J-beta primer mix and a sample-barcoded 5' primer. A template-switch 5' adaptor carrying 12 random nucleotides introduced a unique molecular identifier onto each TCR beta cDNA molecule. At least 2.5 million CDR3-containing paired-end reads were obtained from each sample. All of the RNA was converted into first-strand cDNA using the Mint cDNA synthesis kit, with a TRBC-specific oligonucleotide serving as the primer. Following uracil-DNA glycosylase treatment, a first 18-cycle PCR with universal primers M1SS and BC2_uni_R was performed on all cDNA. The source study handled its data this way. For normalization, 1 million high-quality reads were randomly selected from each sample, with every read carrying a distinct molecular identifier. Reads sharing molecular identifiers were discarded rather than binned into consensus sequences. MiTCR, with a Q25 quality threshold and the strictest error-elimination algorithm, was used for CDR3 identification, clonotype clustering and error correction. Lower-bound total TCR beta diversity was estimated with a nonparametric unseen species model using Euler transformation. TCRdb reanalyzed the raw reads on its own, using fastp at Q25 for trimming and MiXCR for clone calling, and kept in-frame beta chains. Each record represents a unique CDR3 protein, reported with the most common genes and DNA among its rows. It is TCRdb's table, rather than the study itself, that gives the V and J calls and clone size. For this sample there are fewer than 750,000 distinct CDR3 sequences; 45% to 60% appear just once. Roughly 13% of the sample rests with the top ten.

This sequence uses TRBV4-1 and TRBJ2-5; TRBD2 matches 8 bases in the middle. The clonotype comes from a woman aged 80 or older in good health. Sequenced: blood. The CDR3 here reads CASSQDIGSGMKTQYF. Read as DNA, the sequence is TGCGCCAGCAGCCAAGATATAGGTAGCGGGATGAAGACCCAGTACTTC.